These 14 T cell receptor beta chains were all obtained from the same sample, sequenced in a study of T cells in Graves' hyperthyroidism and ophthalmopathy. Amplified TCR beta CDR3 regions came from RNA transcripts. RT-PCR in the first round (using the HTBI primer set) targeted the TCR CDR3. TCRdb re-derived calls from the multiplex PCR reads in MiXCR, one entry per CDR3 protein. The table lists hundreds of thousands of distinct CDR3 sequences, 15% to 20% of them singletons, with 17% in the top ten. The sequencing input was blood. The origin of the receptors is a woman aged 18-29 years with Graves' ophthalmopathy.

The sample holds many counts of this clonotype. The junction does not match germline at one end; this may be a read error. The rearrangement uses TRBV13 and TRBJ2-2; D possibly corresponds to TRBD2 (6 bases). The CDR3 has 12 residues. CDR1 is PRHDT and CDR2 is FYEKMQ in the germline V gene (reference sequence). This chain's CDR3 is CASPTPRGTPVF. The CDR3 bases are TGTGCCAGCCCTACCCCAAGAGGGACTCCTGTTTTT.

The chain couples TRBV30 to TRBJ1-1, with 9 bases matching TRBD1. The J segment lost 1 base and the V segment lost 8 bases, leaving 14 bases of the junction unmatched. The V gene's germline CDR1 is GTSNPN and CDR2 SVGIG (reference sequence). The CDR3 is 16 residues long. CDR3: CASMSAGTGTNTEAFF. The CDR3 DNA reads TGTGCCAGTATGAGTGCCGGGACAGGGACGAACACTGAAGCTTTCTTT.

The CDR3 loop is CASGRDLSGGETQYF. CDR3 coding DNA: TGCGCCAGCGGCCGGGACCTCTCAGGAGGAGAGACCCAGTACTTC. V is TRBV4-3 and J is TRBJ2-5; perhaps D is TRBD1 or TRBD2 (5 bases each). The V and J ends lost 8 bases and 4 bases respectively, with 20 bases between them. CDR1 and CDR2 (germline): LGHNA, YSLEER. This CDR3 comprises 15 residues.

This clonotype was counted many times. The rearrangement joins TRBV28 to TRBJ1-1, with D uncertain. The germline CDR1 and CDR2 sequences are MDHEN and SYDVKM. This CDR3 is built from 16 residues. V was clipped by 2 bases and J by 0 bases, with 13 bases between them. This chain's CDR3 is CASSLMPFGLNTEAFF. In DNA form, the CDR3 reads TGTGCCAGCAGTTTAATGCCCTTCGGCCTGAACACTGAAGCTTTCTTT.

In this sample, this clonotype turned up a few times. The V gene is TRBV19, the J gene TRBJ1-1, with 7 bases lining up with TRBD1. This CDR3 has 15 amino acids. The germline CDR1 and CDR2 sequences are LNHDA and SQIVND (reference sequence). J was trimmed by 1 base and V by 0 bases; bases with no gene match: 2. The CDR3 sequence: CASSIDRGRNTEAFF. The DNA of the CDR3 is TGTGCCAGTAGTATAGATAGGGGGCGGAACACTGAAGCTTTCTTT.

This clonotype was found many times. The chain recombines TRBV29-1 with TRBJ1-1, with no clear D. The germline CDR1 and CDR2 sequences are SQVTM and ANQGSEA. Trimming cost V 0 bases and J 3 bases, with 11 bases left between them. This CDR3 is built from 14 residues. CDR3 protein: CSVEDRLVHTEAFF. The CDR3, as DNA: TGCAGCGTTGAAGATCGCCTCGTTCACACTGAAGCTTTCTTT.

The sample holds many counts of this clonotype. The chain employs TRBV7-9 and TRBJ2-3; tentatively, D is TRBD1 (6 bases). The V gene's germline CDR1 is SEHNR and CDR2 FQNEAQ (reference sequence). This CDR3 has 16 residues. V was cut by 3 bases and J by 3 bases, with 16 bases left in between. CDR3 in DNA: TGTGCCAGCAGCTTTTATAACAGGGAGTGGACAGATACGCAGTATTTT. It specifies CASSFYNREWTDTQYF. The full variable domain, its missing parts supplied by reference TRBV7-9 and TRBJ2-3, is DTGVSQNPRHKITKRGQNVTFRCDPISEHNRLYWYRQTLGQGPEFLTYFQNEAQLEKSRLLSDRFSAERPKGSFSTLEIQRTEQGDSAMYLCASSFYNREWTDTQYFGPGTRLTVL.

V and J are TRBV19 and TRBJ2-2; 14 bases are a match to TRBD2. V gave up 5 bases and J gave up 4 bases; unmatched junction bases: 12. CDR1 and CDR2 (germline): LNHDA, SQIVND (reference sequence). This CDR3 has 19 amino acids. The CDR3 reads CASSPRDKGLAGVTGELFF. CDR3 bases: TGTGCCAGTAGTCCACGGGACAAGGGACTAGCGGGAGTCACCGGGGAGCTGTTTTTT.

The rearrangement uses TRBV5-1 and TRBJ1-3, with D possibly TRBD1 on 6 matching bases. CDR1 SGHRS and CDR2 YFSETQ come from the germline V gene. V was trimmed by 4 bases and J by 6 bases, leaving 17 bases between them. This CDR3 is built from 15 residues. This CDR3 is CASSLDRIYVNTIYF. The CDR3 DNA follows: TGCGCCAGCAGCCTAGACAGGATCTACGTAAACACCATATATTTT.

This clonotype was seen at least ten times. This chain joins TRBV28 and TRBJ2-1; TRBD2 might be the D (5 bases). Trimming cost V 2 bases and J 4 bases, with 21 bases left between them. Germline V gives CDR1 MDHEN, CDR2 SYDVKM. CDR3 length: 18 amino acids. The CDR3 is CASSLPPIQRSNYNEQFF. The CDR3 region has the DNA TGTGCCAGCAGTTTACCCCCAATCCAGCGGAGCAATTACAATGAGCAGTTCTTC.

This clonotype was observed many times. The chain employs TRBV7-9 and TRBJ2-1, with 9 nucleotides matching TRBD2. This CDR3 has 15 residues. With V trimmed by 1 base and J by 6 bases, 4 bases remained unmatched. The germline V gene has CDR1 SEHNR and CDR2 FQNEAQ (reference sequence). The CDR3 reads CASSLVPAGGNEQFF. CDR3 nucleotides: TGTGCCAGCAGCTTAGTCCCAGCGGGAGGCAATGAGCAGTTCTTC. The full variable domain, with the rest looked up from reference TRBV7-9 and TRBJ2-1, is DTGVSQNPRHKITKRGQNVTFRCDPISEHNRLYWYRQTLGQGPEFLTYFQNEAQLEKSRLLSDRFSAERPKGSFSTLEIQRTEQGDSAMYLCASSLVPAGGNEQFFGPGTRLTVL.

There are many counts of this clonotype. This chain connects TRBV27 to TRBJ1-2; 9 positions match TRBD1. Germline V gives CDR1 MNHEY, CDR2 SMNVEV (reference sequence). The CDR3 spans 14 residues. The trim removed 2 bases at V and 5 bases at J, leaving 3 bases unmatched. CDR3 in DNA: TGTGCCAGCAGTTTAGACAGGGGGTTATATGGCTACACCTTC. Its protein is CASSLDRGLYGYTF.

This clonotype was recorded at least ten times. The chain has TRBV28 and TRBJ2-5; possibly TRBD2 for D (6 bases). There are 14 residues in the CDR3. V shed 5 bases and J shed 1 base, with 11 bases lying between them. Germline values: CDR1 MDHEN, CDR2 SYDVKM. The CDR3 region has the DNA TGTGCCAGCAGTCGAGCGGGCCCCCAAGAGACCCAGTACTTC. It encodes CASSRAGPQETQYF.

The chain recombines TRBV6-1 with TRBJ1-5, with D possibly matching TRBD1 (6 bases). Germline values: CDR1 MNHNS, CDR2 SASEGT. The V end was cut by 4 bases, the J end by 7 bases, with 20 bases between. The CDR3 is made up of 16 amino acids. CDR3 loop: CASSVWRGVALQPQHF. In DNA form, the CDR3 reads TGTGCCAGCAGTGTTTGGAGGGGGGTTGCCTTGCAGCCCCAGCATTTT.